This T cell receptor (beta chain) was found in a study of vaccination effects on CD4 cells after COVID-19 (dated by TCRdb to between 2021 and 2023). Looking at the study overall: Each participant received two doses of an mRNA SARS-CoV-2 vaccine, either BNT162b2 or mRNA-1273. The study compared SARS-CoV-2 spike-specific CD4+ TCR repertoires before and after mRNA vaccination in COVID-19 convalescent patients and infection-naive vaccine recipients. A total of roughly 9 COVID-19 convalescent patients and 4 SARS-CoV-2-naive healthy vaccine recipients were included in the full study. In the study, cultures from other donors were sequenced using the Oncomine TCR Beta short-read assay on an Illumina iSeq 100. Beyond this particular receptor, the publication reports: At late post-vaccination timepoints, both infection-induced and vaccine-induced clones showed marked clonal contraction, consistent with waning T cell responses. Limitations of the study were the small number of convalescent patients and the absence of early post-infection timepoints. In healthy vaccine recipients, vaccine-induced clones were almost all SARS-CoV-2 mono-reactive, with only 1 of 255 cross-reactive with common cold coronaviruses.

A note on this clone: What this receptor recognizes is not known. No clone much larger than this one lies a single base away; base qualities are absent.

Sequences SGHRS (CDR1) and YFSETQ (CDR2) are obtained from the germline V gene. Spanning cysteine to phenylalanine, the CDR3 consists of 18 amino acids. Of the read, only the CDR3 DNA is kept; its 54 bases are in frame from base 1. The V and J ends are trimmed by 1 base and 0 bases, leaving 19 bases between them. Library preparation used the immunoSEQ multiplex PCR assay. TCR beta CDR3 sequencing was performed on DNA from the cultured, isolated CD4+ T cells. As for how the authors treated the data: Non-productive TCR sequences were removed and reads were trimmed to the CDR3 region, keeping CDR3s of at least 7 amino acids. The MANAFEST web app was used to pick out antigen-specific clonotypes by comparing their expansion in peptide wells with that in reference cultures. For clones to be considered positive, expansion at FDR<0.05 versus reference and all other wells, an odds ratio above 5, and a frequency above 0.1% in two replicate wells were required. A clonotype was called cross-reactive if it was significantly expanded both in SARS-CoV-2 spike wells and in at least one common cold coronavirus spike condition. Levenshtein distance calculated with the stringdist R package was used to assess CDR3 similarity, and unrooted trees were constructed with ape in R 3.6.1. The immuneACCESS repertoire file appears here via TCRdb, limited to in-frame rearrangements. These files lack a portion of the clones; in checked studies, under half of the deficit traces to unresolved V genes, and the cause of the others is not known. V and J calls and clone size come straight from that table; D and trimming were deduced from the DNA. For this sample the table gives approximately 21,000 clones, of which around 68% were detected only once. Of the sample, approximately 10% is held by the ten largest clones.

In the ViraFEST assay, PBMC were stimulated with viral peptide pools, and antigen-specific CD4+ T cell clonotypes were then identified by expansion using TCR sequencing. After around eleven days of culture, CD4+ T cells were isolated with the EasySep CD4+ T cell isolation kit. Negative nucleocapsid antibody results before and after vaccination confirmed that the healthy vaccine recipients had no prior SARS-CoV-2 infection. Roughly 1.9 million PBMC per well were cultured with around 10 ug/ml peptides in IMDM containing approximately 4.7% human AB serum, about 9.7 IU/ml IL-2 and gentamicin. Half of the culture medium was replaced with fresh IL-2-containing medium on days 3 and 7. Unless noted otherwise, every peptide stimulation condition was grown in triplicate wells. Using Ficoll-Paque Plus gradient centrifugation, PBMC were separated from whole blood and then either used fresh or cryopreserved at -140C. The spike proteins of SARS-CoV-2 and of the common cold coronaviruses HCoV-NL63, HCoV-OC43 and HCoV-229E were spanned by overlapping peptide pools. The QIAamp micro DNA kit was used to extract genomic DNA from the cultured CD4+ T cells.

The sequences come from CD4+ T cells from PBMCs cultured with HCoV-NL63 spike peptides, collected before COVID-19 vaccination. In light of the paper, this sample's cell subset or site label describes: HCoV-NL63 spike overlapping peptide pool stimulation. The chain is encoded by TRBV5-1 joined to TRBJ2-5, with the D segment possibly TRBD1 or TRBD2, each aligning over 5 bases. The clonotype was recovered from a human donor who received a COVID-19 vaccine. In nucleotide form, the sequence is TGCGCCAGCAGCTTGTGGGACCCCGTGGGGTGGGACCAAGAGACCCAGTACTTC. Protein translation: CASSLWDPVGWDQETQYF.